This is a list of T cell receptor beta chains from one sample in a study of metastatic and nonmetastatic thyroid tumors. TCRdb re-clonotyped the PCR reads through MiXCR. The sample holds about 39,000 clones; approximately 20% are singletons and the top ten take approximately 13%. The sequencing input was tumor tissue. The receptor source for this set is a female donor with papillary thyroid cancer or a benign thyroid nodule (not recorded which). Some clones in this sample may be carry-over from other donors' samples. Both conserved end residues are part of each CDR3. D genes are given only for firm matches. A clone size is listed for some rows: how often the clone was seen (once, few, many), or a class if it is expanded.

NA	TRBV6-4	TRBJ2-2	many	TGTGCCAGCAGTGGGTCAGGGGCCGGCGGGGAGCTGTTTTTT	CASSGSGAGGELFF
NA	TRBV5-1	TRBJ2-1	many	TGCGCCAGCAGCACCGACGAATACTCCTACAATGAGCAGTTCTTC	CASSTDEYSYNEQFF
TRBD2	TRBV2	TRBJ2-7	NA	TGTGCCAGCAGACTCAGCGGGACCTCTAACGAGCAGTACTTC	CASRLSGTSNEQYF
TRBD1	TRBV27	TRBJ1-4	many	TGTGCCAGCAGTTTATCGCGGGACAGCCATGAAAAACTGTTTTTT	CASSLSRDSHEKLFF
TRBD2	TRBV20-1	TRBJ2-3	many	TGCAGTGCTAGAGAGATCCCCTCTAGCGGGAGGGGAGATACGCAGTATTTT	CSAREIPSSGRGDTQYF
TRBD1	TRBV2	TRBJ2-1	many	TGTGCCAGCGGAGGAACAGGGGGGCCCTACAATGAGCAGTTCTTC	CASGGTGGPYNEQFF
TRBD2	TRBV28	TRBJ2-2	many	TGTGCCAGCAGGCTGCAGACTAGCTTAAACACCGGGGAGCTGTTTTTT	CASRLQTSLNTGELFF
NA	TRBV20-1	TRBJ1-1	few	TGCAGTGCTCGGAGAGGACAGCGGAACACTGAAGCTTTCTTT	CSARRGQRNTEAFF
NA	TRBV11-2	TRBJ2-1	many	TGTGCCAGCAGATCAGGTAGGAGTCCCTACAATGAGCAGTTCTTC	CASRSGRSPYNEQFF
NA	TRBV7-2	TRBJ2-7	many	TGTGCCAGCAGCTTAGTTACTCCCTACGAGCAGTACTTC	CASSLVTPYEQYF
NA	TRBV19	TRBJ2-2	NA	TGTGCCAGTAGAGAGACGGGGAGGGGGGCCGGAGAGCTGTTTTTT	CASRETGRGAGELFF
TRBD2	TRBV6-6	TRBJ2-3	many	TGTGCCAGCAGTTACGGGAGGGGCCAAGATACGCAGTATTTT	CASSYGRGQDTQYF
NA	TRBV10-1	TRBJ2-3	many	TGCGCCAGCAGTGATGGGCGGTGGGGTGGCACAGATACGCAGTATTTT	CASSDGRWGGTDTQYF
NA	TRBV4-2	TRBJ1-6	NA	TGTGCCAGCAGCCAAGTAATCAGCGGAGGTTCACCCCTCCACTTT	CASSQVISGGSPLHF
TRBD1	TRBV18	TRBJ1-1	many	TGTGCCAGCTCACCACCTCCGGGACAGACCACTGAAGCTTTCTTT	CASSPPPGQTTEAFF
NA	TRBV30	TRBJ2-3	many	TGTGCCCGGAAGTCGACAGGGACTATAACAGATACGCAGTATTTT	CARKSTGTITDTQYF
NA	TRBV10-2	TRBJ2-7	NA	TGCGCCAGCAGTAAGGACTCCTCCTACGAGCAGTACTTC	CASSKDSSYEQYF
NA	TRBV28	TRBJ1-5	NA	TGTGCCAGCAGTACCGAATTAGGGGCTCAGCCCAAGCATTTT	CASSTELGAQPKHF
TRBD1	TRBV5-1	TRBJ1-2	many	TGCGCCAGCGCGGGACAGGGTAATTATGGCTACACCTTC	CASAGQGNYGYTF
NA	TRBV6-5	TRBJ1-5	once	TGTGCCAGCAGCTACGGGACGGGTTCCGGTAGCAATCAGCCCCAGCATTTT	CASSYGTGSGSNQPQHF
NA	TRBV6-1	TRBJ1-2	many	TGTGCCAGCAGGGGTTCCTATGGCTACACCTTC	CASRGSYGYTF
TRBD2	TRBV5-1	TRBJ2-3	many	TGCGCCAGCAGATCGCTAGCGGGAAGGGGGGATACGCAGTATTTT	CASRSLAGRGDTQYF
NA	TRBV11-2	TRBJ1-1	NA	TGTGCCAGCAGCCTGTCCTTGAACACTGAAGCTTTCTTT	CASSLSLNTEAFF
NA	TRBV30	TRBJ1-4	many	TGTGCCTGGAGCAGAACGTCTTCAACTAATGAAAAACTGTTTTTT	CAWSRTSSTNEKLFF
NA	TRBV5-1	TRBJ1-5	many	TGCGCCAGCAGCTTGGATGGTAACAATCAGCCCCAGCATTTT	CASSLDGNNQPQHF
TRBD1	TRBV20-1	TRBJ2-5	many	TGCAGTGCTTACTTCGGGACAGGGGGGACGGAGACCCAGTACTTC	CSAYFGTGGTETQYF
NA	TRBV5-1	TRBJ1-1	NA	TGCGCCAGCAGCTTGGCGTTAGGGGACACTGAAGCTTTCTTT	CASSLALGDTEAFF
TRBD2	TRBV18	TRBJ2-2	many	TGTGCCAGCTCACCGGGACTAGCGGGGAAAAACACCGGGGAGCTGTTTTTT	CASSPGLAGKNTGELFF
NA	TRBV6-1	TRBJ2-2	many	TGTGCCGGCGAGGGACATCCGAACACCGGGGAGCTGTTTTTT	CAGEGHPNTGELFF
TRBD1	TRBV18	TRBJ1-2	once	TGTGCCAGCTCACCCACACAGGGGGATGGCTACACCTTC	CASSPTQGDGYTF
NA	TRBV7-8	TRBJ2-5	NA	TGTGCCAGCAGCCCGCGGACAAGCCAAGAGACCCAGTACTTC	CASSPRTSQETQYF
NA	TRBV5-4	TRBJ1-2	NA	TGTGCCAGCGACTACCGGGCCTCAGGCGTATATGGCTACACCTTC	CASDYRASGVYGYTF
TRBD2	TRBV6-2/TRBV6-3	TRBJ2-1	many	TGTGCCAGCAGGCTAGCGGGGGGTCGGGATGAGCAGTTCTTC	CASRLAGGRDEQFF
NA	TRBV20-1	TRBJ1-2	many	TGCAGTGCTAGAGACCCGAGGGGTAAGGATGGCTACACCTTC	CSARDPRGKDGYTF
NA	TRBV6-1	TRBJ1-4	many	TGTGCCAGCAGTGAAGCGAGGGGACTGACTAATGAAAAACTGTTTTTT	CASSEARGLTNEKLFF
NA	TRBV6-1	TRBJ1-3	many	TGTGCCAGCAGTGTCAGAGCGGGTGGCTCTGGAAACACCATATATTTT	CASSVRAGGSGNTIYF
TRBD2	TRBV6-5	TRBJ2-7	few	TGTGCCAGCAGTTACTCGGGACTAGCTTCCGAGCAGTACTTC	CASSYSGLASEQYF
NA	TRBV20-1	TRBJ2-1	many	TGCAGTGCTAGGGTGGGGCAGGTCGACTCGGGGGAGCAGTTCTTC	CSARVGQVDSGEQFF
NA	TRBV19	TRBJ1-5	NA	TGTGCCAGTAGTATTGGGTGGGTCAGTCCCCAGCATTTT	CASSIGWVSPQHF
NA	TRBV12-3/TRBV12-4	TRBJ2-7	many	TGTGCCAGCAGTTCGGAGGGGGCGTTTTCCTACGAGCAGTACTTC	CASSSEGAFSYEQYF
TRBD1	TRBV6-1	TRBJ1-3	many	TGTGCCAGCAGTCGAGGGCACGGGACAGTCGGACACACCATATACTTT	CASSRGHGTVGHTIYF
TRBD1	TRBV19	TRBJ1-5	few	TGTGCCAGTAGTGCGACAGGGAACCCCAATCAGCCCCAGCATTTT	CASSATGNPNQPQHF
TRBD1	TRBV30	TRBJ1-2	many	TGTGCCTGGAGTGTAGGGACAGGGCAAGGCTACACCTTC	CAWSVGTGQGYTF
NA	TRBV27	TRBJ1-1	many	TGTGCCAGCAGTTTATCTCGAGCGACAGTGAACACTGAAGCTTTCTTT	CASSLSRATVNTEAFF
NA	TRBV6-2/TRBV6-3	TRBJ1-3	many	TGTGCCAGCCCTAACCCGGGCAGCCGCTCTGGAAACACCATATATTTT	CASPNPGSRSGNTIYF
NA	TRBV6-6	TRBJ2-7	NA	TGTGCCAGCAGTTACTCCAGAAAAGCCTACGAGCAGTACTTC	CASSYSRKAYEQYF
TRBD2	TRBV10-3	TRBJ2-7	few	TGTGCCATCAACCGGAATAGCGGGATGGCCGGTCGGGAGCAGTACTTC	CAINRNSGMAGREQYF
TRBD2	TRBV3-1	TRBJ2-7	NA	TGTGCCAGCAGCCACGCTATAGCGGGAGTTGGGTACGAGCAGTACTTC	CASSHAIAGVGYEQYF
TRBD2	TRBV28	TRBJ2-3	many	TGTGCCAGCAGTTTAGTGTCTAGCGGGAGGTCGCAGTATTTT	CASSLVSSGRSQYF
NA	TRBV12-3/TRBV12-4	TRBJ1-2	NA	TGTGCCAGCAGCTCTATCTTAGATGTCTACACCTTC	CASSSILDVYTF
NA	TRBV6-2/TRBV6-3	TRBJ2-7	many	TGTGCCAGCAGTGACTCACAGGGTCTGCACGAGCAGTACTTC	CASSDSQGLHEQYF
NA	TRBV20-1	TRBJ1-5	many	TGCAGTGCTAGAGGATTGTCGGGGGGCGGTCAGCCCCAGCATTTT	CSARGLSGGGQPQHF
NA	TRBV20-1	TRBJ1-6	many	TGCAGTGCTAGGGGGGACACAGCAAATTCACCCCTCCACTTT	CSARGDTANSPLHF
TRBD1	TRBV6-5	TRBJ2-2	few	TGTGCCAGCATTTACTATGGACAGGAGAACACCGGGGAGCTGTTTTTT	CASIYYGQENTGELFF
NA	TRBV12-5	TRBJ1-6	many	TGTGCTAGTGGTTTGGAACAAGATAATTCACCCCTCCACTTT	CASGLEQDNSPLHF
TRBD1	TRBV15	TRBJ2-7	medium-sized	TGTGCCACCAGCAGATCGACAGGGAGCTCCTACGAGCAGTACTTC	CATSRSTGSSYEQYF
TRBD1	TRBV19	TRBJ1-4	many	TGTGCCAGTAGTGTACGACAGGGCGAAAAACTGTTTTTT	CASSVRQGEKLFF
NA	TRBV28	TRBJ2-1	NA	TGTGCCAGCAGTTTAGGCTTAGACAATGAGCAGTTCTTC	CASSLGLDNEQFF
TRBD1	TRBV28	TRBJ1-6	NA	TGTGCCAGCAGTTTGGGAGACAGGGGAGATTCACCCCTCCACTTC	CASSLGDRGDSPLHF